This T cell receptor beta chain was sequenced for a study of T cells in Graves' hyperthyroidism and ophthalmopathy. Study results and limitations: Researchers report that a 13 V-J model separated ophthalmopathy from stable hyperthyroidism. Appearing also in blood were most of the thyroid clonotypes expanded above 0.001.

The ends lost 10 bases at V and 2 bases at J; junction bases unmatched: 4. Per the germline V gene, CDR1 is WSHSY and CDR2 is SAAADI. CDR3 length: 12 amino acids. Diagnostic decisions used clinical symptoms, serum thyroxine and TRAb, thyroid ultrasound and orbital computed tomography. The sample holds one count of this clonotype. No antigen is known for it. The CDR3 carries no conserved terminal phenylalanine or tryptophan, so it likely arises from a read error. Amplified regions were TCR beta CDR3 sequences from RNA transcripts. Primed by the HTBI set, a first-round RT-PCR was run on the TCR CDR3. Using its own MiXCR run on the multiplex PCR reads, TCRdb lists one record per CDR3 protein. This sample carries about 640,000 distinct CDR3 sequences, just under 45% of them seen once, and the ten largest clones take less than 9.5%.

Sequencing input: peripheral blood or thyroid tissue (not recorded which). The receptor comes from an adult man with Graves' disease, either hyperthyroidism or ophthalmopathy (not recorded which). The J gene is TRBJ2-5, the V gene TRBV10-2, with TRBD1 matching over 7 bases. The CDR3, as DNA: TGCGCCATCAGGGACAGTCAAGAGACCCAGTACTTA. Translation: CAIRDSQETQYL.